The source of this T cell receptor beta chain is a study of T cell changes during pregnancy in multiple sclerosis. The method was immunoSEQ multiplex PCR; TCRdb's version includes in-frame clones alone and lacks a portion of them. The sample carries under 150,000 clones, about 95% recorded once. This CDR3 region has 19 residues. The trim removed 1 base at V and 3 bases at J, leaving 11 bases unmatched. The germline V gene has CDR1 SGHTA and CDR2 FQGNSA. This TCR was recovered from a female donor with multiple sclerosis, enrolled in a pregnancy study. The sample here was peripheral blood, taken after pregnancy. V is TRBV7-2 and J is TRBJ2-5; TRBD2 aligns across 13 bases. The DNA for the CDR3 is TGTGCCAGCAGCTTAGTCGCCGGGACTAGCGGGACTCCAAAAGAGACCCAGTACTTC. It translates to CASSLVAGTSGTPKETQYF.